This entry describes one T cell receptor (beta chain). Its target is not known. CDR3 length: 14 amino acids. CDR1 is GTSNPN and CDR2 is SVGIG in the germline V gene (reference sequence). V gave up 3 bases and J gave up 6 bases, with 17 bases separating them. Method: immunoSEQ multiplex PCR; TCRdb's copy keeps in-frame clones and lacks some. This table has 130,000 or so clones, about 93% appearing once. This sample was taken from a study of T cell responses to AZD1222 COVID-19 vaccine. Study conclusions and caveats: Clonal diversity was possibly underestimated, and the donors were mostly white British, with more females. None of the repertoires were sampled until the peak T cell response had passed.

This specimen consisted of peripheral blood, obtained on day 0 of AZD1222 vaccination. This chain links TRBV30 with TRBJ1-1, with D possibly matching TRBD1 (5 bases). The clonotype was recovered from an adult in good health. This CDR3 is CAWSEGRGHAEAFF. In DNA form, the CDR3 reads TGTGCCTGGAGCGAGGGGAGGGGTCACGCTGAAGCTTTCTTT.